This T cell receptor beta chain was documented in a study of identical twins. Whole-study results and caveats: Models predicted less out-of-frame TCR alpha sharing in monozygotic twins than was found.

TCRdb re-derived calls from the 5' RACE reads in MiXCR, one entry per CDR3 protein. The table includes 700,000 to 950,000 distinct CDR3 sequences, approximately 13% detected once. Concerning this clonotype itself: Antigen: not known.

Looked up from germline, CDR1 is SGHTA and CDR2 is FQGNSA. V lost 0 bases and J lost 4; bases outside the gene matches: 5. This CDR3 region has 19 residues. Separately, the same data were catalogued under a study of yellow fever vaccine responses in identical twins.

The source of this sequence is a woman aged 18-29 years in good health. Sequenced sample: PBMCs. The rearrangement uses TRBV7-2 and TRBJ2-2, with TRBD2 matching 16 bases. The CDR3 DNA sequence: TGTGCCAGCAGCTTAGCCTCGGGACTAGCGGGAGGGTCCACCGGGGAGCTGTTTTTT. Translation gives CASSLASGLAGGSTGELFF.